The 12 T cell receptor beta chains presented below share a single source sample, sequenced in a study of human T cells and chemical hapten exposure. RNA extraction used unfractionated whole blood as the source of total RNA. Unique molecular identifiers were linked by the library to individual cDNA molecules. TCRdb re-called the reads through MiXCR, storing one row per CDR3 protein. The sample records 100,000 to 150,000 distinct CDR3 sequences, about 8.9% being singletons. The sequencing sample was made of whole blood. Receptors originate from a human donor in good health. Some clones in this sample may be carry-over from other donors' samples.

This chain joins TRBV14 and TRBJ2-5; the D gene could be TRBD1 or TRBD2 (5 bases each). Trimming removed 4 bases from V and 1 base from J, with 10 bases in between. Germline CDR1 SGHDN, CDR2 FVKESK. CDR3 length equals 14 residues. The CDR3: CASSRGRTQETQYF. The CDR3 DNA follows: TGTGCCAGCAGCCGGGGACGTACCCAAGAGACCCAGTACTTC.

This clonotype was found many times. The chain has TRBV5-1 and TRBJ2-7; 10 bases are shared with TRBD1. J lost 2 bases, V lost 3 bases, and 2 bases had no gene match. CDR3 length: 14 amino acids. Germline CDR1 and CDR2: SGHRS and YFSETQ. DNA for the CDR3: TGCGCCAGCAGCTCGGGACAGGGGACCTACGAGCAGTACTTC. Amino acid sequence: CASSSGQGTYEQYF.

The chain carries TRBV5-1 and TRBJ1-4, with 7 bases aligning to TRBD1. There are 14 residues in the CDR3. Germline values: CDR1 SGHRS, CDR2 YFSETQ. J gave up 4 bases and V 4 bases, and 4 bases lay outside the gene matches. Here the CDR3 reads CASSLGQINEKLFF. CDR3 bases: TGCGCCAGCAGCCTGGGACAGATTAATGAAAAACTGTTTTTT.

This clonotype was found many times. The genes are TRBV6-2 or TRBV6-3 and TRBJ1-6; D gene ambiguous. CDR1 and CDR2 from the germline V gene are MNHEY and SVGEGT. V was cut by 6 bases and J by 6 bases, with 12 bases left in between. This CDR3 is built from 14 residues. The CDR3 sequence: CASRPSGGNSPLHF. CDR3 nucleotide sequence: TGTGCCAGCAGACCTTCGGGAGGTAATTCACCCCTCCACTTT.

This clonotype was found a few times. This chain links TRBV12-3 or TRBV12-4 with TRBJ2-7; TRBD2 is a possible D gene (6 bases). This CDR3 is 15 amino acids long. V was clipped by 3 bases and J by 3 bases, with 15 bases between them. As DNA, the CDR3 is TGTGCCAGCAGTTTTGCCGGGAGCTGGGGCTACGAGCAGTACTTC. Translating gives CASSFAGSWGYEQYF.

This clonotype was counted many times. This chain links TRBV7-2 with TRBJ1-1; 7 nucleotides line up with TRBD1. The CDR3 sequence is 15 residues long. V was clipped by 3 bases and J by 1 base; unmatched bases: 5. Germline V lookup: CDR1 SGHTA, CDR2 FQGNSA. CDR3 nucleotide sequence: TGTGCCAGCAGCTTTTCCGGGACAGCGAACACTGAAGCTTTCTTT. Translating it yields CASSFSGTANTEAFF.

The sample holds a few counts of this clonotype. The chain is built from TRBV7-7 and TRBJ1-2, with a tentative D call TRBD1 (5 bases). V was shortened by 4 bases and J by 2 bases, with 8 bases between the two germline ends. Germline-derived CDR1 and CDR2 are SSHAT and FNYEAQ (reference sequence). This CDR3 has 13 amino acids. The CDR3 DNA reads TGTGCCAGCAGCTCTCGGGGGAACTATGGCTACACCTTC. Translated: CASSSRGNYGYTF. The entire variable domain, with the rest obtained from reference TRBV7-7 and TRBJ1-2, is as follows: GAGVSQSPRYKVTKRGQDVTLRCDPISSHATLYWYQQALGQGPEFLTYFNYEAQPDKSGLPSDRFSAERPEGSISTLTIQRTEQRDSAMYRCASSSRGNYGYTFGSGTRLTVV.

Many counts were recorded for this clonotype. The chain joins TRBV30 to TRBJ1-6; D gene ambiguous. The ends were cut back, 3 bases at V and 5 bases at J, with 11 bases in the middle. The length of the CDR3 is 14 residues. The germline V gene encodes CDR1 GTSNPN and CDR2 SVGIG (reference sequence). Here the CDR3 reads CAWSVNIDNSPLHF. CDR3 DNA sequence: TGTGCCTGGAGCGTTAACATAGATAATTCACCCCTCCACTTT. The full variable domain, completed using reference TRBV30 and TRBJ1-6, is SQTIHQWPATLVQPVGSPLSLECTVEGTSNPNLYWYRQAAGRGLQLLFYSVGIGQISSEVPQNLSASRPQDRQFILSSKKLLLSDSGFYLCAWSVNIDNSPLHFGNGTRLTVT.

This clonotype was seen many times. V is TRBV27 and J is TRBJ2-6; D may be TRBD1 (6 bases). The V gene's germline CDR1 is MNHEY and CDR2 SMNVEV (reference sequence). V dropped 6 bases and J dropped 2 bases, with 11 bases sitting between them. The CDR3 loop spans 15 amino acids. CDR3 in DNA: TGTGCCAGCAGCTTACAGGGTGCTGGGGCCAACGTCCTGACTTTC. It encodes CASSLQGAGANVLTF.

The chain couples TRBV12-3 or TRBV12-4 to TRBJ2-2, with unresolved D. The V and J ends lost 3 bases and 1 base respectively, with 9 bases between them. CDR3 size: 15 residues. CDR3 nucleotide sequence: TGTGCCAGCAGTTTGCGGAACCAGAACACCGGGGAGCTGTTTTTT. This gives the protein CASSLRNQNTGELFF.

This chain joins TRBV27 and TRBJ2-7; no reliable D call. CDR3 length: 11 amino acids. Germline values: CDR1 MNHEY, CDR2 SMNVEV (reference sequence). V lost 6 bases and J lost 3, with 6 bases in between. The CDR3 protein is CASRDIYEQYF. CDR3 DNA sequence: TGTGCCAGCAGAGACATCTACGAGCAGTACTTC.

This clonotype was seen a handful of times. The rearrangement joins TRBV29-1 to TRBJ2-2; D gene ambiguous. This CDR3 contains 13 residues. The germline gives CDR1 SQVTM, CDR2 ANQGSEA. Trimming stripped 4 bases from V and 1 base from J, with 7 bases between. The CDR3 DNA sequence: TGCAGCGTTGTGGCGGAGAACACCGGGGAGCTGTTTTTT. Translating gives CSVVAENTGELFF.